Each of the 20 T cell receptor beta chains below was sequenced from the same sample in a study of blood T cell repertoires in COVID-19. The protocol was immunoSEQ multiplex PCR, while the TCRdb copy is restricted to in-frame clones and leaves out a portion. The sample carries 120,000 to 150,000 clones, about 87% recorded once. The specimen sequenced was peripheral blood. These receptors all stem from a human donor in a cohort sampled during active COVID-19.

The chain links TRBV18 to TRBJ2-3, with 8 bases identical to TRBD2. Trimming removed 5 bases from V and 3 bases from J; junction bases left unmatched: 1. Germline V lookup: CDR1 KGHSH, CDR2 LQKENI. This CDR3 spans 13 amino acids. CDR3 in amino acids: CASSTGGTDTQYF. CDR3 coding DNA: TGTGCCAGCTCAACGGGGGGGACAGATACGCAGTATTTT.

This chain links TRBV7-9 with TRBJ1-4, with D perhaps TRBD1 (6 bases). CDR3 length equals 17 residues. CDR1 is SEHNR and CDR2 is FQNEAQ in the germline V gene (reference sequence). Trimming cost V 1 base and J 0 bases, with 12 bases left between them. The CDR3 DNA sequence: TGTGCCAGCAGCTTAGTCGGACAGATCTCAACTAATGAAAAACTGTTTTTT. It specifies CASSLVGQISTNEKLFF.

The V gene is TRBV6-5, the J gene TRBJ1-5, with D tentatively TRBD1 (5 bases). V was pared by 2 bases and J by 4 bases, with 9 bases between. The germline gives CDR1 MNHEY, CDR2 SVGAGI. The CDR3 sequence is 14 residues long. CDR3 sequence reads: CASSYREGNQPQHF. Written as DNA, the CDR3 is TGTGCCAGCAGTTACAGGGAGGGGAATCAGCCCCAGCATTTT.

This clone was picked up a small number of times. This chain uses TRBV19 with TRBJ1-1; the match to TRBD1 covers 9 bases. This CDR3 is built from 12 residues. The V gene end was trimmed by 11 bases and the J gene end by 5 bases; junction bases not matched to a gene: 6. Germline V lookup: CDR1 LNHDA, CDR2 SQIVND (reference sequence). Here the CDR3 reads CASGTGWTEAFF. CDR3 nucleotide sequence: TGTGCCTCAGGGACAGGGTGGACTGAAGCTTTCTTT.

This chain connects TRBV19 to TRBJ2-3, with D hard to call. Germline CDR1 is LNHDA and CDR2 is SQIVND (reference sequence). Between the trimmed V and J ends, which lost 1 base and 0 bases, there was a span of 8 bases. CDR3 length: 15 amino acids. This CDR3 reads CASSIGLRSTDTQYF. The CDR3 DNA reads TGTGCCAGTAGTATAGGACTCCGTAGCACAGATACGCAGTATTTT.

This chain connects TRBV12-3 or TRBV12-4 to TRBJ1-5; tentative D call: TRBD1 (6 bases). V lost 2 bases and J 9 bases, leaving 11 bases between the germline ends. CDR3 length: 13 amino acids. CDR3 amino acids: CASSLSRGRPQHF. The CDR3 DNA follows: TGTGCCAGCAGTTTAAGCAGGGGACGGCCCCAGCATTTT.

The chain is built from TRBV27 and TRBJ2-7; 7 positions agree with TRBD1. V lost 7 bases, J lost 3 bases, and 9 bases stayed unmatched. This CDR3 comprises 14 residues. Germline V gene data show CDR1 as MNHEY and CDR2 as SMNVEV (reference sequence). For the CDR3, the DNA is TGTGCCAGCAACCCGGGACAGAAATTCTACGAGCAGTACTTC. Protein sequence: CASNPGQKFYEQYF.

The chain carries TRBV6-5 and TRBJ1-2, with TRBD1 as a possible D gene (6 bases). Germline CDR1 is MNHEY and CDR2 is SVGAGI. Trimming took off 7 bases at V and 4 bases at J, with 16 bases between the two ends. This CDR3 has 14 amino acids. In DNA form, the CDR3 reads TGTGCCAGCACCGAGGACAGTTACTTCTATGGCTACACCTTC. It yields the protein CASTEDSYFYGYTF.

This chain links TRBV12-5 with TRBJ1-1; TRBD1 matches 9 bases. CDR1 and CDR2 (germline): LGHNT, FRNRAP. CDR3 length equals 14 residues. V was pared by 5 bases and J by 6 bases, with 7 bases of the junction left unmatched. CDR3 bases: TGTGCTAGTGGTGTCCGGGACAGGGCTCCTGAAGCTTTCTTT. Its protein is CASGVRDRAPEAFF.

The chain uses TRBV6-5 and TRBJ1-6; D possibly corresponds to TRBD1 (5 bases). Germline V CDR1 and CDR2: MNHEY, SVGAGI. V was cut by 8 bases and J by 8 bases, with 13 bases left in between. CDR3 length equals 13 residues. For the CDR3, the DNA is TGTGCCAGCCGATGGCAGGGTGATTCACCCCTCCACTTT. This encodes CASRWQGDSPLHF.

V and J are TRBV11-2 and TRBJ2-5, with a weak D call TRBD2 (6 bases). The ends were cut back, 8 bases at V and 4 bases at J, with 17 bases in the middle. This CDR3 region has 14 residues. The germline CDR1 and CDR2 sequences are SGHAT and FQNNGV. Written as DNA, the CDR3 is TGTGCCAGCGCGTCACTGGCGGGGCGAGAGACCCAGTACTTC. Its protein product is CASASLAGRETQYF.

The chain joins TRBV11-3 to TRBJ2-5; D possibly corresponds to TRBD2 (5 bases). Germline V CDR1 and CDR2: SGHNT, YENEEA. The CDR3 totals 14 residues. Trimming took off 4 bases at V and 6 bases at J, with 15 bases between the two ends. The CDR3 is CASSSKEGLQTQYF. Here the CDR3 DNA reads TGTGCCAGCAGCTCCAAAGAGGGCTTACAGACCCAGTACTTC.

This clone came up a few times. The chain links TRBV5-5 to TRBJ2-1; no clear D. The CDR3 is made up of 15 amino acids. CDR1 and CDR2 from the germline V gene are SGHKS and YYEKEE (reference sequence). V was pared by 0 bases and J by 0 bases, with 7 bases between. The CDR3: CASSLAPSSYNEQFF. In DNA, the CDR3 is TGTGCCAGCAGCTTGGCCCCATCCTCCTACAATGAGCAGTTCTTC. Full variable domain (missing parts from reference TRBV5-5 and TRBJ2-1): DAGVTQSPTHLIKTRGQQVTLRCSPISGHKSVSWYQQVLGQGPQFIFQYYEKEERGRGNFPDRFSARQFPNYSSELNVNALLLGDSALYLCASSLAPSSYNEQFFGPGTRLTVL.

The V and J genes are TRBV11-2 and TRBJ1-4; 7 bases are shared with TRBD1. Germline V gene sequence: CDR1 SGHAT, CDR2 FQNNGV. The J segment lost 11 bases and the V segment lost 0 bases, leaving 6 bases of the junction unmatched. This CDR3 region has 14 residues. In nucleotides, the CDR3 is TGTGCCAGCAGCTTAGAAACAGGGGAGTGGAAACTGTTTTTT. It translates to CASSLETGEWKLFF.

The V and J genes are TRBV28 and TRBJ2-3; 11 bases are a match to TRBD2. J gave up 3 bases and V 2 bases, and 4 bases lay outside the gene matches. CDR3 length: 16 amino acids. Germline values: CDR1 MDHEN, CDR2 SYDVKM. The CDR3 region is CASSLGTSGFTDTQYF. DNA of the CDR3: TGTGCCAGCAGTTTAGGGACTAGCGGCTTTACAGATACGCAGTATTTT.

J is TRBJ2-5 and V is TRBV5-1; tentatively, D is TRBD1 (6 bases). The V and J ends lost 5 bases and 5 bases respectively, with 13 bases between them. The CDR3 sequence is 13 residues long. CDR1 is SGHRS, CDR2 YFSETQ, per germline. This chain's CDR3 is CASRGSTGETQYF. In DNA, the CDR3 is TGCGCCAGCAGGGGGTCCACAGGGGAGACCCAGTACTTC.

The chain has TRBV13 and TRBJ2-7; D unresolved. V gave up 7 bases and J gave up 2 bases, with 18 bases separating them. The CDR3 runs to 15 residues. The germline V gene has CDR1 PRHDT and CDR2 FYEKMQ (reference sequence). The CDR3 sequence is CASKLGSSEPYEQYF. CDR3 in DNA: TGTGCCAGCAAGTTAGGGTCAAGCGAACCCTACGAGCAGTACTTC.

This clone has only a few counts. V is TRBV4-1 and J is TRBJ1-5, with 7 bases fitting TRBD1. Looked up from germline, CDR1 is MGHRA and CDR2 is YSYEKL. The CDR3 spans 14 residues. Trimming took 3 bases from V and 7 from J; bases not matched to a gene: 6. CDR3 in amino acids: CASSHQGDRQPQHF. CDR3 DNA sequence: TGCGCCAGCAGCCACCAGGGGGATAGACAGCCCCAGCATTTT.

This clone has more than one count but fewer than ten. The J gene is TRBJ1-1, the V gene TRBV6-5; TRBD1 agrees at 9 bases. With 0 bases clipped from V and 4 bases from J, the junction kept 6 bases outside the gene matches. The CDR3 spans 16 residues. Germline lookup yields CDR1 MNHEY and CDR2 SVGAGI. In DNA form, the CDR3 reads TGTGCCAGCAGTTACTCCGGGACAGGGACCACCACTGAAGCTTTCTTT. This translates into CASSYSGTGTTTEAFF.

This clone was seen only once. This chain joins TRBV6-5 and TRBJ1-2; 8 bases map to TRBD1. The CDR3 runs to 14 residues. Germline trimming cut 5 bases from V and 2 bases from J; bases unmatched to any gene: 4. Germline lookup yields CDR1 MNHEY and CDR2 SVGAGI. The CDR3 region is CASSPGTGNYGYTF. The CDR3 DNA reads TGTGCCAGCAGTCCTGGGACAGGAAACTATGGCTACACCTTC.